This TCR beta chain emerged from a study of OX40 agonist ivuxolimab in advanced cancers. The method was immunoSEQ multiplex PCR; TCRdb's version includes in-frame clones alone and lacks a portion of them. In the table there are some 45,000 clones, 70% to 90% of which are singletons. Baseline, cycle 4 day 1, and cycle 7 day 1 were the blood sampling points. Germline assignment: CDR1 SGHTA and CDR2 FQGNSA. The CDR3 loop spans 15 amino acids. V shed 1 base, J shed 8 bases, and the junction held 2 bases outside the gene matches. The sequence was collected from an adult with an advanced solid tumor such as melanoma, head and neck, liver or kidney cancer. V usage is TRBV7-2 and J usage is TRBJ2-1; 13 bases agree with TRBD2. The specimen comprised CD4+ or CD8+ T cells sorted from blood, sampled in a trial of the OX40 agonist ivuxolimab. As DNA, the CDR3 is TGTGCCAGCAGCTTAGGACTAGCGGGGGGTGATGAGCAGTTCTTC. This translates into CASSLGLAGGDEQFF. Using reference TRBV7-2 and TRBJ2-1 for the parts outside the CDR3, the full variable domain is GAGVSQSPSNKVTEKGKDVELRCDPISGHTALYWYRQSLGQGLEFLIYFQGNSAPDKSGLPSDRFSAERTGGSVSTLTIQRTQQEDSAVYLCASSLGLAGGDEQFFGPGTRLTVL.